Here is one T cell receptor beta chain with its context. The sample holds many counts of this clonotype. Its cognate antigen has yet to be identified. Per-base quality was not reported, and no clone a single base away is much larger than it. This sample stems from a study of blood T cells in healthy people across ages (dated by TCRdb to about 2015). Turning to the overall study: In model experiments, template switching captured roughly one uniquely barcoded TCR beta cDNA molecule for every two T cells. Using deep sequencing normalized with unique cDNA molecular identifiers, the study measured how TCR beta repertoire diversity changes with age. The donors were split into four age groups: young (average roughly 15 years), middle-aged (roughly 42), aged (over 55) and long-lived (approximately 80). To avoid experimental bias, donors of different ages were spread randomly across the sequencing lanes. Two additional independent replicas of 1 million unique cDNA reads from the same blood draw were analyzed for two donors (one aged 18 to 30 and one aged 80 or older).

Results the study describes overall, beyond this receptor: Compared with the aged group, the long-lived group had more naive CD4+ T cells, fewer expanded clones and increased TCR diversity, suggesting age selection. As age increased, observed TCR beta diversity per million T cells dropped in a roughly linear way, and a significant reduction was already evident by age approximately 40. Estimates of total diversity from one million sequenced T cells were regarded as lower bounds and underestimates. Conclusive comparison of naive and antigen-experienced compartments was prevented by the profiling of bulk unsorted PBMCs. A strong correlation was found between observed TCR beta diversity and the percentage of naive T cells measured by flow cytometry. Because the CMV infection status of the donors was unknown, age-related changes in expanded clonotypes may potentially have been confounded.

Systemically healthy Caucasian individuals from Russia, 39 in total and aged about 6 to 95 years, were included as donors. Roughly 11 milliliters of peripheral blood were drawn from each donor into EDTA-treated Vacutainer tubes. Ficoll-Paque density-gradient centrifugation was used to isolate PBMCs, with at least 6.5 million per sample. Total RNA was extracted from PBMCs with Trizol reagent, with at least 6 micrograms obtained per sample. Naive CD45RAhigh/CD27high T cell percentages were measured by flow cytometry on a PBMC aliquot from every donor. The method was 5' RACE. Sequencer: Illumina HiSeq 2500. The second PCR ran for about 6 to 11 cycles and used a J-beta primer mix along with a sample-barcoded 5' primer. Each TCR beta cDNA molecule received a unique molecular identifier from a template-switch 5' adaptor carrying 12 random nucleotides. At least 3 million CDR3-containing paired-end reads were obtained from each sample. The Mint cDNA synthesis kit, primed by a TRBC-specific oligonucleotide, was used to synthesize first-strand cDNA from all RNA. After uracil-DNA glycosylase treatment, a first 18-cycle PCR used universal primers M1SS and BC2_uni_R on all cDNA. The authors' pipeline ran thus. Each sample was normalized by randomly selecting 1 million high-quality reads, each carrying a distinct molecular identifier. Instead of being binned into consensus sequences, reads with shared molecular identifiers were discarded. MiTCR, with a Q25 quality threshold and the strictest error-elimination algorithm, was used for CDR3 identification, clonotype clustering and error correction. A nonparametric unseen species model using Euler transformation provided a lower-bound estimate of total TCR beta diversity. The raw public data were reprocessed by TCRdb itself: fastp quality trimming at Q25, MiXCR clonotype calling, in-frame beta chains only. Each entry is one CDR3 protein sequence, shown with its most common DNA and genes. The V and J calls and clone size are TCRdb's, not the authors'. For this sample there are over 1,200,000 distinct CDR3 sequences; 45% to 70% appear just once. The top ten constitute 5.5% to 8% of the sample.

The TCR originated in a man younger than 30 in good health. Sample: blood.

CDR3 sequence: CASSSQGFYEQYF. In nucleotides, the sequence is TGTGCCAGCAGCTCTCAGGGTTTCTACGAGCAGTACTTC. Rearrangement joined TRBV5-6 to TRBJ2-7; TRBD1 might be the D gene, on 5 matching bases. The CDR3 holds 13 amino acids from the cysteine to the phenylalanine. Solely the CDR3 DNA is kept, with 39 bases framed from the first base. The germline V gene gives CDR1 as SGHDT and CDR2 as YYEEEE. V sheds 3 bases and J sheds 3 bases, leaving 10 bases between their ends.